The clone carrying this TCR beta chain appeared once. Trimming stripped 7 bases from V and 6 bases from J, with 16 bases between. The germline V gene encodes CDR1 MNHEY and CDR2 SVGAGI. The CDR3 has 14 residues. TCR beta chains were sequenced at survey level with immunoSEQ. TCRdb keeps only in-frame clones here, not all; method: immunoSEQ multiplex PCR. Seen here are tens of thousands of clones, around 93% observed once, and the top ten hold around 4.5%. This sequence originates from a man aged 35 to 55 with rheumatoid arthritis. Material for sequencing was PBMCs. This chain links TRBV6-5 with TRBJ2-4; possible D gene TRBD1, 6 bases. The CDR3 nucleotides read TGTGCCAGCATTACTACCAGGACAGCAAACATTCAGTACTTC. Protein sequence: CASITTRTANIQYF.